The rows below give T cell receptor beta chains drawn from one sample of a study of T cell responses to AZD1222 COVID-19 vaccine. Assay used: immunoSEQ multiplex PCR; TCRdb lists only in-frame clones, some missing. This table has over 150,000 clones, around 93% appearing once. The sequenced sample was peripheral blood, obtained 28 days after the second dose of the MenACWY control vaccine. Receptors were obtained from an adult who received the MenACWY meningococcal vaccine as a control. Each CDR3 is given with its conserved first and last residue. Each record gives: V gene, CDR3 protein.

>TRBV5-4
CASSLDSPDNSPLHF
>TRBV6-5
CASSYSVGSEQFF
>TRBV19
CASSIQGNSPLHF
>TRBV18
CASSHGENEKLFF
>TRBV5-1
CASSFLSGDIQYF
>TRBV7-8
CASSNTGGLWYGYTF
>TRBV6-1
CASSERLLGGTGSSYNSPLHF
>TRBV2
CASSDQGSLISGNTIYF
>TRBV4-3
CASSQDGSNYGYTF
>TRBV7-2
CASSLRGQGRGEQFF
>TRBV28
CASRPTGKGYGYTF
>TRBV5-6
CASSSRTRYTF
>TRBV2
CASRLATDTQYF
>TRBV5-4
CASRLQRGGNSPLHF
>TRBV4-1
CASSQGTQGKNTEAFF
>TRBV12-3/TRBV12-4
CASSFEENTEAFF
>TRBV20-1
CSASSGGVRETQYF
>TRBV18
CASSPQDVEKLFF
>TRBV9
CASSQLRGAGEKLFF
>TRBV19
CASSKQRGYEQYF
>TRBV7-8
CASSTWTGGYEQYF
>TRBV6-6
CASSKTYEQYF
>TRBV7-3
CASSLTGGADGYTF
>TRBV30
CAWSGLIGGYTF
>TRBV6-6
CASSSYGGEGYTF
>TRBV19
CASSMAHGQGSAYEQYF
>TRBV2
CASSAASGGFSNEQFF
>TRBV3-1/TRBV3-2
CASSPGGSYTDTQYF
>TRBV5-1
CASSLGPEGNSPLHF
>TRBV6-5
CASGAEYNSPLHF
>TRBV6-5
CASRRQGGYGYTF
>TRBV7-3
CASSLTSLQAGGQFF
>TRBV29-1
CSVVDGNQPQHF